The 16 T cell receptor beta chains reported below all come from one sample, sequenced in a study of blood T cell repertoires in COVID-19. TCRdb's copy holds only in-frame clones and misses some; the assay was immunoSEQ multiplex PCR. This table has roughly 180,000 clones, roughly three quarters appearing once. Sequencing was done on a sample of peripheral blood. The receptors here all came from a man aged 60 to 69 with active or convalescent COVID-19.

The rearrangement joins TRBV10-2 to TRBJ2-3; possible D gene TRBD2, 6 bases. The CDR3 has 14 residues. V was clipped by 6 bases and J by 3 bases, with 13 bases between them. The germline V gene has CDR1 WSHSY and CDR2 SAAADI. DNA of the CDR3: TGCGCCAGCAGGGCTAGCGTTTTTACAGATACGCAGTATTTT. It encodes CASRASVFTDTQYF.

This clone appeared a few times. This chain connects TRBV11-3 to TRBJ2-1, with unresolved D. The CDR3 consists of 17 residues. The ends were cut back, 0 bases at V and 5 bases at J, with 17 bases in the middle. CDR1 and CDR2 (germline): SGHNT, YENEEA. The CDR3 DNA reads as TGTGCCAGCAGCTTAGATCGATCGCCGAGCACGCACAATGAGCAGTTCTTC. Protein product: CASSLDRSPSTHNEQFF.

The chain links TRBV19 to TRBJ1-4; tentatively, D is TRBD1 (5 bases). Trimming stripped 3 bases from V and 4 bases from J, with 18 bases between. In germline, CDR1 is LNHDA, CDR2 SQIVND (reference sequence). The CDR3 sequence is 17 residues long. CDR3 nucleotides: TGTGCCAGTAGTATTGGAGGAGGGGCTGAAGTTAATGAAAAACTGTTTTTT. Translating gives CASSIGGGAEVNEKLFF.

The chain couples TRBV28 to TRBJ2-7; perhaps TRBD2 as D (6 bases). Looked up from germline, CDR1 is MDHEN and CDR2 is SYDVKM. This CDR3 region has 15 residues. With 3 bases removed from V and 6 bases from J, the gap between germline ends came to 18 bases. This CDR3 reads CASSFVGQGGSEQYF. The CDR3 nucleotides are TGTGCCAGCAGTTTCGTAGGACAAGGAGGGTCCGAGCAGTACTTC.

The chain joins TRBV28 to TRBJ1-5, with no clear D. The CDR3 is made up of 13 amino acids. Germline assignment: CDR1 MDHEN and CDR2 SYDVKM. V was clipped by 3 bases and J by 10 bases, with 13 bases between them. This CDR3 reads CASSLPRGRPQHF. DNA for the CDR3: TGTGCCAGCAGTTTGCCCAGAGGGAGACCCCAGCATTTT. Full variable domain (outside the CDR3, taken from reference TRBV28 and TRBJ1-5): DVKVTQSSRYLVKRTGEKVFLECVQDMDHENMFWYRQDPGLGLRLIYFSYDVKMKEKGDIPEGYSVSREKKERFSLILESASTNQTSMYLCASSLPRGRPQHFGDGTRLSIL.

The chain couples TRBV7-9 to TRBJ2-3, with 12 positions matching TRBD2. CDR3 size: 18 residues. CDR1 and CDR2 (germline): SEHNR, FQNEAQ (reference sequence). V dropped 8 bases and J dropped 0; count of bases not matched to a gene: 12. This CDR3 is CASPDGLAGSSSTDTQYF. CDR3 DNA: TGTGCCAGCCCCGACGGACTAGCGGGGTCCTCTAGCACAGATACGCAGTATTTT.

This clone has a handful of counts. CDR3 protein: CASSLDRANNSPLHF. The CDR3 coding sequence is TGTGCCAGCAGCTTGGACAGGGCCAATAATTCACCCCTCCACTTT. The chain combines TRBV5-4 with TRBJ1-6; a possible D gene is TRBD1 (6 bases). The CDR3 spans 15 residues. Germline CDR1 and CDR2: SGHNT and YYREEE (reference sequence). V lost 0 bases, J lost 5 bases, and 9 bases lay in between.

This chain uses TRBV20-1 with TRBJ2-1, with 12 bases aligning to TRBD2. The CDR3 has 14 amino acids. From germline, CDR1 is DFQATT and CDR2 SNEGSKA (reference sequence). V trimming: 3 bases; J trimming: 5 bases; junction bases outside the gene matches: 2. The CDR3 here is CSASPSGGDNEQFF. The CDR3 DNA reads TGCAGTGCTAGTCCTAGCGGGGGGGACAATGAGCAGTTCTTC.

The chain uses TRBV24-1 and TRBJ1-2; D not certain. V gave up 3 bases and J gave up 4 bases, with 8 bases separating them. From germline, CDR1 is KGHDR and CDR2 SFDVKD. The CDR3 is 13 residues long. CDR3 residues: CATSDPTIYGYTF. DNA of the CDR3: TGTGCCACCAGTGATCCGACTATCTATGGCTACACCTTC.

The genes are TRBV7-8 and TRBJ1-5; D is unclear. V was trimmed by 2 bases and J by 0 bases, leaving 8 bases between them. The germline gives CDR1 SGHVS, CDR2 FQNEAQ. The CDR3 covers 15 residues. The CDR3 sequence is CASSLRRNSNQPQHF. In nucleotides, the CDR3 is TGTGCCAGCAGCTTAAGGAGGAATAGCAATCAGCCCCAGCATTTT. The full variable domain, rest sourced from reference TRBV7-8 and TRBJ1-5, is GAGVSQSPRYKVAKRGQDVALRCDPISGHVSLFWYQQALGQGPEFLTYFQNEAQLDKSGLPSDRFFAERPEGSVSTLKIQRTQQEDSAVYLCASSLRRNSNQPQHFGDGTRLSIL.

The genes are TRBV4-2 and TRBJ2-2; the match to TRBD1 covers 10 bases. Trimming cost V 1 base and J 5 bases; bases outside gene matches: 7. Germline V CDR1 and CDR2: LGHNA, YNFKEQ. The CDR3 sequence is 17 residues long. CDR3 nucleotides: TGTGCCAGCAGCCAAGTGATCCTGGACAGGGGGACCGGGGAGCTGTTTTTT. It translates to CASSQVILDRGTGELFF.

CDR3: CASSVPLQSDTQYF. The CDR3 DNA sequence: TGTGCCAGCAGTGTCCCATTGCAGTCAGATACGCAGTATTTT. The chain is built from TRBV2 and TRBJ2-3; no definite D call. CDR1 is SNHLY and CDR2 is FYNNEI in the germline V gene. The CDR3 loop spans 14 amino acids. V was shortened by 4 bases and J by 4 bases, with 12 bases between the two germline ends.

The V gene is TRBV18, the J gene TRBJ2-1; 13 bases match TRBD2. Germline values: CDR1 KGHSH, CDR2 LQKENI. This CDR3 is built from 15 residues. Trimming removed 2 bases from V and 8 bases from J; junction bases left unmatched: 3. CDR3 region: CASSPGLAGEYEQFF. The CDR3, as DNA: TGTGCCAGCTCACCAGGACTAGCGGGAGAATATGAGCAGTTCTTC.

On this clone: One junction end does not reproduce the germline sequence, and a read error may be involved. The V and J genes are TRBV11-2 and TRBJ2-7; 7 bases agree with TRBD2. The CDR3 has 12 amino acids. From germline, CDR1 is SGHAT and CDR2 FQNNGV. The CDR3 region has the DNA TGTGCCAGCAGCTTAGTGGGGACTACCGGGAACTTC. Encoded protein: CASSLVGTTGNF.

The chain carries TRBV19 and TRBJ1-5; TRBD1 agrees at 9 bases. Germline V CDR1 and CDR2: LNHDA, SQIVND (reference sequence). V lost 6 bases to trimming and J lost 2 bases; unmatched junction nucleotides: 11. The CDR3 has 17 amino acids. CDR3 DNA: TGTGCCAGTAGCCCGACAGGGGGATTCAACGGCAATCAGCCCCAGCATTTT. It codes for CASSPTGGFNGNQPQHF.

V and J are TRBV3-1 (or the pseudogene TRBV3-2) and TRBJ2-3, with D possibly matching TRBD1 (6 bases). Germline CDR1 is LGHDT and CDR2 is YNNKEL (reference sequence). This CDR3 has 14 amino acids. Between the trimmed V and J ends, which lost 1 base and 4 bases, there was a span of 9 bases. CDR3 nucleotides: TGTGCCAGCAGCCAAGGGCAGGGGTCAGATACGCAGTATTTT. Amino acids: CASSQGQGSDTQYF.